The present entry profiles one T cell receptor beta chain with its context. Its antigen is not known. The sample belongs to a study of CD8+ T cells in alopecia areata. Study context: Treated patients were dosed with oral tofacitinib, taking 5 to 10 mg twice daily. Tofacitinib lasted 6 to 18 months, then 6 months off drug.

Germline trimming cut 6 bases from V and 5 bases from J; bases unmatched to any gene: 10. CDR1 is SQVTM, CDR2 ANQGSEA, per germline. The CDR3 has 15 amino acids. RNA was extracted and reverse transcribed into cDNA as the sequencing template. Profiled with immunoSEQ multiplex PCR; TCRdb holds only in-frame clones, not every one. The sample carries roughly 210,000 clones, 40% to 55% recorded once. Treatment of the sample: oral pan-JAK inhibitor, 5-10 mg twice daily. Overall study findings and caveats: Sequencing of scalp samples also includes resident alphabeta T cells from normal skin. Researchers say the link of baseline CD8+ expansion to response remains uncertain, with one nonresponder.

The chain joins TRBV29-1 to TRBJ2-2, with 9 bases matching TRBD2. Sequencing was performed on CD4+ T cells sorted from blood, taken at roughly week 36, from a patient treated with tofacitinib. This TCR was recovered from a human donor with alopecia areata. CDR3 amino acids: CSVFDFSGRTGELFF. CDR3 DNA: TGCAGCGTATTTGATTTCAGCGGGAGGACCGGGGAGCTGTTTTTT.